This T cell receptor (beta chain) was retrieved from a study of stem cell transplantation in POMP-related autoinflammatory disease. The data were produced by immunoSEQ multiplex PCR, yet TCRdb's version contains in-frame clones alone and is incomplete. This table has some 68,000 clones, approximately 91% appearing once. The germline CDR1 and CDR2 sequences are SGHAT and FQNNGV. The CDR3 covers 13 residues. The germline V and J ends were trimmed by 3 bases and 5 bases, with 10 bases remaining between them. Note on this clone: The same CDR3 is also encoded by other DNA sequences in this sample.

The sample here was CD4+ T cells from PBMCs, taken after stem cell transplantation. The source is a human patient with POMP-related autoinflammation and immune dysregulation (PRAID). Some T cells may trace back to the graft donor. This chain joins TRBV11-2 and TRBJ2-5, with D possibly matching TRBD2 (5 bases). This chain's CDR3 is CASSLDREETQYF. The CDR3 nucleotides are TGTGCCAGCAGCTTGGATAGGGAGGAGACCCAGTACTTC.